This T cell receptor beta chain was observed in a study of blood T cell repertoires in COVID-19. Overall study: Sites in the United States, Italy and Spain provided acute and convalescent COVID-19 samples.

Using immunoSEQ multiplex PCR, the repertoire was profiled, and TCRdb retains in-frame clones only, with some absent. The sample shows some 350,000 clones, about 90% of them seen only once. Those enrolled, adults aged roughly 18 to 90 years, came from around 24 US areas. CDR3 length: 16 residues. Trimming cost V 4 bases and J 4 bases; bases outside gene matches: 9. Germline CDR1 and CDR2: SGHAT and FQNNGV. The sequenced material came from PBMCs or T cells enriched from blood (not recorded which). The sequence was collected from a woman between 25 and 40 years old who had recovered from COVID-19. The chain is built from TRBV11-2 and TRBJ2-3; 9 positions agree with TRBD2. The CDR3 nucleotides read TGTGCCAGCAGCTACCTAGCGGGGATGTCTCCAGATACGCAGTATTTT. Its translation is CASSYLAGMSPDTQYF.